The 8 T cell receptor beta chains below all came from one sample that was sequenced in a study of T cell responses to AZD1222 COVID-19 vaccine. Sequenced by immunoSEQ multiplex PCR; TCRdb stores in-frame clones only, minus some. The sample shows 140,000 to 150,000 clones, approximately 90% of them seen only once. The starting material was peripheral blood, obtained on day 0 of AZD1222 vaccination. These receptors came from an adult in good health.

The chain uses TRBV11-1 and TRBJ2-1, with a tentative D call TRBD2 (6 bases). V lost 5 bases, J lost 2 bases, and 10 bases lay in between. Looked up from germline, CDR1 is SGHAT and CDR2 is FQDESV (reference sequence). The CDR3 runs to 14 residues. Here the CDR3 DNA reads TGTGCCAGCAGCACCGGGAGCGCCTACAATGAGCAGTTCTTC. This codes for CASSTGSAYNEQFF.

The CDR3 nucleotides are TGTGCCAGCTCATGGACCCTTAATGAAAAACTGTTTTTT. This sequence encodes CASSWTLNEKLFF. J is TRBJ1-4 and V is TRBV18; D gene uncertain. Germline CDR1 reads KGHSH; CDR2 reads LQKENI. This CDR3 is built from 13 residues. V shed 5 bases and J shed 4 bases, with 8 bases lying between them.

J is TRBJ2-1 and V is TRBV9, with D possibly TRBD2 on 6 matching bases. This CDR3 is 13 amino acids long. The V gene lost 2 bases and the J gene lost 8 bases, with 11 bases spanning the gap. CDR1 and CDR2 from the germline V gene are SGDLS and YYNGEE. CDR3 nucleotide sequence: TGTGCCAGCAGCGTGCTGACTAGGGATGAGCAGTTCTTC. Its protein product is CASSVLTRDEQFF.

The gene calls are TRBV7-2 and TRBJ1-2; D is uncertain. Trimming pared 4 bases from V and 5 bases from J, leaving 11 bases between. The CDR3 has 13 amino acids. In germline, CDR1 is SGHTA, CDR2 FQGNSA. CDR3 in amino acids: CASSSRENYGYTF. Written as DNA, the CDR3 is TGTGCCAGCAGCTCCCGGGAGAATTATGGCTACACCTTC.

The chain links TRBV27 to TRBJ2-6; no clear D gene. Trimming removed 2 bases from V and 0 bases from J, with 5 bases in between. The CDR3 length is 15 residues. The germline V gene has CDR1 MNHEY and CDR2 SMNVEV (reference sequence). For the CDR3, the DNA is TGTGCCAGCAGTTTAGAGCCCTCTGGGGCCAACGTCCTGACTTTC. Its translation is CASSLEPSGANVLTF.

This chain connects TRBV5-6 to TRBJ2-1; 10 bases align to TRBD2. Germline V CDR1 and CDR2: SGHDT, YYEEEE. Trimming took 0 bases from V and 0 from J; bases not matched to a gene: 9. The CDR3 has 19 amino acids. The CDR3 is CASSLAGSGGRRSYNEQFF. CDR3 sequence (DNA): TGTGCCAGCAGCTTGGCCGGTAGCGGGGGGCGGCGCTCCTACAATGAGCAGTTCTTC.

J is TRBJ1-2 and V is TRBV6-2 or TRBV6-3; 7 nucleotides align to TRBD1. V lost 5 bases and J lost 8; bases outside the gene matches: 8. In germline, CDR1 is MNHEY, CDR2 SVGEGT. The CDR3 has 13 amino acids. The CDR3 nucleotides read TGTGCCAGCAGTCAGAGACAGGGCGGGGGCTACACCTTC. Translation gives CASSQRQGGGYTF.

V usage is TRBV6-5 and J usage is TRBJ1-2; D remains ambiguous. Germline V gives CDR1 MNHEY, CDR2 SVGAGI. The CDR3 totals 11 residues. V was pared by 5 bases and J by 11 bases, with 12 bases between. In DNA form, the CDR3 reads TGTGCCAGCAGTAACCTCCCCCCGTACACCTTC. Protein sequence: CASSNLPPYTF.